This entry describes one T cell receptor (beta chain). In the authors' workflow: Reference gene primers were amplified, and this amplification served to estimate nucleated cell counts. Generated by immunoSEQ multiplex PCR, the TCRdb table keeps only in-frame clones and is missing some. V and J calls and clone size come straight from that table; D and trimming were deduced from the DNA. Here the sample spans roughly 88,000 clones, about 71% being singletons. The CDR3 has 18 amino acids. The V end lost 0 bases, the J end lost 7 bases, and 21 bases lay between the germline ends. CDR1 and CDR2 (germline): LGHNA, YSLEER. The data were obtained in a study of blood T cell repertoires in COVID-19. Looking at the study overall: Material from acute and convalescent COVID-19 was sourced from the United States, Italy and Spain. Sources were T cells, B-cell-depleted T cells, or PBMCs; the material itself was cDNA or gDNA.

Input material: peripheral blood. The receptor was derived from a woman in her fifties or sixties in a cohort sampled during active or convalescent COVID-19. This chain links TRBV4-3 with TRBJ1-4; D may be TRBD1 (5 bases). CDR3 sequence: CASSQERPSGSWVEKLFF. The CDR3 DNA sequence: TGCGCCAGCAGCCAAGAAAGGCCGTCAGGGTCCTGGGTTGAAAAACTGTTTTTT.